The T cell receptor beta chain described here comes from a study of blood T cell repertoires in COVID-19 (dated by TCRdb to about 2020). Notes on the research overall: Collaborator samples came from the United States, Italy and Spain and covered acute and convalescent phases of COVID-19. The material from the prospective study consisted of cDNA or gDNA derived from T cells, B-cell-depleted T cells, or PBMCs. Subjects who had been exposed to COVID-19, were actively infected with it, or had recovered from it provided the deeply sampled blood TCRbeta repertoires that made up the dataset. The repertoires were released in a freely available public database intended as a resource for research on the immune response to SARS-CoV-2. Samples were obtained from the ongoing ImmuneRACE study (first 160 participants) and from about 1,300 subjects provided by 6 global collaborators. A de-identified subject ID, COVID-19 status, age in years and sex were almost always included in the sample metadata. Where available, HLA class I and class II types were taken from metadata supplied by the sample provider and were not determined by assay-based typing. Broad study findings and their caveats: How much clinical and demographic metadata was included differed by source and by participant, and the metadata was provided uncurated.

TCRbeta CDR3 regions were amplified from genomic DNA by means of the immunoSEQ Assay, a bias-controlled multiplex PCR. Per the original workflow: Within the assay, amplification of reference gene primers was used to estimate how many nucleated cells each sample contained. Sequence reads were collapsed and filtered to measure the absolute abundance of every unique TCRbeta CDR3 rearrangement. For each sample, productive Simpson clonality was calculated by taking the square root of Simpson's diversity index across productive rearrangements. TCRdb retrieved this table from immuneACCESS and kept in-frame rearrangements only. Not all clones are present; in checked studies, unresolved V genes account for under half, and no reason is known for the remainder. V, J and clone size derive from that table, while D and trimming were established from the DNA sequence. The sample records about 170,000 clones, 89% of which are singletons. Roughly 0.77% of the sample is held by the ten biggest clonotypes.

About this clone: The antigen it binds to is not known. No much larger clonotype is one base removed from it; base qualities were not supplied.

CDR1 MNHEY and CDR2 SVGAGI are derived from the germline V gene. Inclusive of the bounding cysteine and phenylalanine, the CDR3 is 13 residues long. Only the CDR3 DNA stays, 39 bases, in frame from base 1. V sheds 0 bases and J sheds 6 bases, leaving 8 bases between their ends. Participants in the prospective study were enrolled through a virtual design, were aged roughly 18 to 90 years, and lived in some 24 United States geographic areas. In the prospective study, cohorts were assigned on the basis of participant-reported clinical history obtained from a screening survey and a study questionnaire. Recovered participants in ImmuneRACE Cohort 3 were defined by two consecutive negative NP/OP PCR tests, clearance by a healthcare professional, or resolution of symptoms. Mobile phlebotomists in the prospective study collected whole blood, serum and a nasopharyngeal or oropharyngeal swab from every participant. Participants in the prospective study had the option to provide additional blood draws and questionnaires over a 2-month period. Before DNA extraction, blood samples from the prospective study were shipped at room temperature or frozen.

The specimen sequenced was PBMCs or T cells enriched from blood (not recorded which). The rearrangement joined TRBV6-5 to TRBJ1-1, with the D gene not confidently named. The sequence came from a woman under 30 who had recovered from COVID-19. The sequenced DNA is TGTGCCAGCAGTTACTCGAAGCCCCCTGAAGCTTTCTTT. It is translated as CASSYSKPPEAFF.